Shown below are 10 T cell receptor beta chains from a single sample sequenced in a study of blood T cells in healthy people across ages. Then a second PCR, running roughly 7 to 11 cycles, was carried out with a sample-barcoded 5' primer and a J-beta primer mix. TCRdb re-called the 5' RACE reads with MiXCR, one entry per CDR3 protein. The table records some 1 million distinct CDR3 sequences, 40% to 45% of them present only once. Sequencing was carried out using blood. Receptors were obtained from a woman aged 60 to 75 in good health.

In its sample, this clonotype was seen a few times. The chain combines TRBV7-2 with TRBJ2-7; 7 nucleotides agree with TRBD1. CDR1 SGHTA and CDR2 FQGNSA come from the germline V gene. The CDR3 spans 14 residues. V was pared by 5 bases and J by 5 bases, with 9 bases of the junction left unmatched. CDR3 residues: CASSTTGTAHEQYF. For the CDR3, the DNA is TGTGCCAGCAGCACAACCGGGACAGCTCACGAGCAGTACTTC.

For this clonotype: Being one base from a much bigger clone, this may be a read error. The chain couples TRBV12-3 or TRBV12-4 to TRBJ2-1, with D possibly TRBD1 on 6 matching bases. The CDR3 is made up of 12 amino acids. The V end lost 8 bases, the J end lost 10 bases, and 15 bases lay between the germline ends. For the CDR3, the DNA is TGTGCCAGCGGACGAACAGGGTACGAGCAGTTCTTC. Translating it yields CASGRTGYEQFF.

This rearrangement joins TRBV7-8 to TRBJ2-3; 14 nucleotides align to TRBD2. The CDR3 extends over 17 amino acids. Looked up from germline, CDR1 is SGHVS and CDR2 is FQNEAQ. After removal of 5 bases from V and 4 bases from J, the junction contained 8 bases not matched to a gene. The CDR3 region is CASSARLAGGMADTQYF. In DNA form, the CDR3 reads TGTGCCAGCAGCGCCCGACTAGCGGGAGGGATGGCAGATACGCAGTATTTT.

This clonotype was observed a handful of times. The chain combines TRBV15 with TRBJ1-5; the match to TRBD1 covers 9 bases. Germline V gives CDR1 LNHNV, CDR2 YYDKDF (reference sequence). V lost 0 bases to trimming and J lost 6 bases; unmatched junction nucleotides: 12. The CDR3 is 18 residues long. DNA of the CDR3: TGTGCCACCAGCAGAGAGCATACCGGGACAGGGTATTTTCAGCCCCAGCATTTT. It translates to CATSREHTGTGYFQPQHF.

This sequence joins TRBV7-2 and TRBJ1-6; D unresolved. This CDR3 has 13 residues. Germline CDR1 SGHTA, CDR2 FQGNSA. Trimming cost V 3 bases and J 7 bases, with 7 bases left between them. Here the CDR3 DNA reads TGTGCCAGCAGCTTTAACAGCAATTCACCCCTCCACTTT. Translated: CASSFNSNSPLHF.

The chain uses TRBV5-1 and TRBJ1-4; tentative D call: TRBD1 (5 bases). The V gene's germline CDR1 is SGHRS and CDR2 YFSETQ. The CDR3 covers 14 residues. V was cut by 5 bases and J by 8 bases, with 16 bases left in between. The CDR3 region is CASRVSRGSEKLFF. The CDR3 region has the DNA TGCGCCAGCAGAGTCTCCCGGGGGTCCGAAAAACTGTTTTTT. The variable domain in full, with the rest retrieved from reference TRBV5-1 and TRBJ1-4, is KAGVTQTPRYLIKTRGQQVTLSCSPISGHRSVSWYQQTPGQGLQFLFEYFSETQRNKGNFPGRFSGRQFSNSRSEMNVSTLELGDSALYLCASRVSRGSEKLFFGSGTQLSVL.

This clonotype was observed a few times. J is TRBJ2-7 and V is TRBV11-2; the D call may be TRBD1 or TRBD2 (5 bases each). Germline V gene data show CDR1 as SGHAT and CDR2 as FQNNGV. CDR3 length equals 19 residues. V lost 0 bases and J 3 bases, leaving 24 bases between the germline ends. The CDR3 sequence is CASSLEVEGRGGRGYEQYF. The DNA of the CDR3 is TGTGCCAGCAGCTTAGAGGTAGAGGGTCGTGGGGGTCGAGGCTACGAGCAGTACTTC.

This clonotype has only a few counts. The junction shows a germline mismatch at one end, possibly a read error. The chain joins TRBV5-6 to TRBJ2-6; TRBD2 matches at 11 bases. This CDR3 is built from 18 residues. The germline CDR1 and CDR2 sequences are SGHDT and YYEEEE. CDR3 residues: CASSWGTSGYSGANVLTF. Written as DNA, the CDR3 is TGTGCCAGCAGCTGGGGGACTAGCGGCTACTCTGGTGCCAACGTCCTGACTTTC.

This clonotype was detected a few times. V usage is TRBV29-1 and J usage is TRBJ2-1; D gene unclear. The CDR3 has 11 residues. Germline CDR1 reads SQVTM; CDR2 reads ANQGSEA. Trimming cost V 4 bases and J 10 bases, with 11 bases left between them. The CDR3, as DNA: TGCAGCGTTGTAAGTGGGGTAGAGCAGTTCTTC. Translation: CSVVSGVEQFF.

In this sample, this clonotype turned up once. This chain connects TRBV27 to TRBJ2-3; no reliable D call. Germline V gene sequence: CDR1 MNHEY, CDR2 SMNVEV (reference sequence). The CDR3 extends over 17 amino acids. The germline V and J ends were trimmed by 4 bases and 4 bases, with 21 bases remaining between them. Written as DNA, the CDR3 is TGTGCCAGCAGTTCATCCCTGTCGGCAGGCTTTGCAGATACGCAGTATTTT. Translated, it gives CASSSSLSAGFADTQYF.